The next 20 T cell receptor beta chains were all read from a single sample in a study of blood T cells in healthy people across ages. The second PCR ran about 6 to 11 cycles with a sample-barcoded 5' primer and J-beta primers. TCRdb called the 5' RACE reads again in MiXCR, with one record for every CDR3 protein. In the table there are approximately 1.5 million distinct CDR3 sequences, less than 45% of which are singletons. Sequenced material: blood. Receptor source: a woman aged 18-29 years in good health.

To note about this clonotype: The junction shows a germline mismatch at one end, possibly a read error. V gene TRBV10-3 combines with J gene TRBJ1-2; D is ambiguous. The germline V gene encodes CDR1 ENHRY and CDR2 SYGVKD. CDR3 size: 13 residues. The CDR3 is CASSGEDHYGYTF. The DNA for the CDR3 is TGTGCCAGCAGTGGAGAGGATCACTATGGCTACACCTTC.

The rearrangement joins TRBV27 to TRBJ2-1; TRBD2 is a possible D gene (5 bases). With 5 bases removed from V and 4 bases from J, the gap between germline ends came to 21 bases. The CDR3 is made up of 17 amino acids. CDR1 and CDR2 from the germline V gene are MNHEY and SMNVEV (reference sequence). CDR3 sequence reads: CASSHRGNRVPYNEQFF. The CDR3 DNA reads TGTGCCAGCAGTCACCGGGGAAACCGGGTGCCTTACAATGAGCAGTTCTTC.

The chain links TRBV20-1 to TRBJ2-7; no clear D gene. The CDR3 extends over 12 amino acids. CDR1 is DFQATT, CDR2 SNEGSKA, per germline (reference sequence). Deletions cut 5 bases from V and 4 bases from J, with 12 bases between. The chain's CDR3 is CSAGPELYEQYF. CDR3 in DNA: TGCAGTGCTGGTCCGGAGCTTTACGAGCAGTACTTC.

This clonotype turned up a few times. CDR3 bases: TGCGCCAGCAGCCCAACCGCAGGGGTCAATCAGCCCCAGCATTTT. Translating gives CASSPTAGVNQPQHF. The rearrangement links TRBV5-1 to TRBJ1-5; TRBD1 might be the D (6 bases). The V end lost 4 bases, the J end lost 3 bases, and 14 bases lay between the germline ends. Germline lookup yields CDR1 SGHRS and CDR2 YFSETQ. This CDR3 is built from 15 residues.

The V and J genes are TRBV12-3 or TRBV12-4 and TRBJ1-3; D is ambiguous. With 7 bases removed from V and 0 bases from J, the gap between germline ends came to 13 bases. This CDR3 comprises 15 residues. CDR3 in amino acids: CASTMTESSGNTIYF. CDR3 DNA: TGTGCCAGCACTATGACGGAGTCCTCTGGAAACACCATATATTTT.

This chain links TRBV29-1 with TRBJ2-7; 9 bases map to TRBD1. The DNA end lines up better with TRBJ2-5; the J call may be wrong. CDR1 and CDR2 (germline): SQVTM, ANQGSEA. The CDR3 loop spans 14 amino acids. The CDR3 region has the DNA TGCAGCGTTAAACAGGGGGCGAACAGTGAGACCCAGTACTTC. This gives the protein CSVKQGANSETQYF.

V is TRBV5-6 and J is TRBJ2-7; a weak D match, TRBD2 (6 bases). Trimming cost V 3 bases and J 6 bases, with 19 bases left between them. Germline CDR1 is SGHDT and CDR2 is YYEEEE. There are 15 residues in the CDR3. The chain's CDR3 is CASSYEGYGSSEQYF. In DNA form, the CDR3 reads TGTGCCAGCAGCTACGAAGGCTACGGGAGCAGCGAGCAGTACTTC.

The CDR3 loop reads CAWSVWGLAISGELFF. CDR3 nucleotides: TGTGCCTGGAGTGTATGGGGACTAGCAATAAGCGGGGAGCTGTTTTTT. J is TRBJ2-2 and V is TRBV30; TRBD2 aligns across 9 bases. The germline V gene encodes CDR1 GTSNPN and CDR2 SVGIG (reference sequence). V lost 0 bases to trimming and J lost 7 bases; unmatched junction nucleotides: 9. This CDR3 spans 16 amino acids.

The chain uses TRBV20-1 and TRBJ2-1; 10 nucleotides match TRBD1. The germline V gene has CDR1 DFQATT and CDR2 SNEGSKA (reference sequence). Germline trimming cut 1 base from V and 4 bases from J; bases unmatched to any gene: 7. The CDR3 is 16 amino acids. The CDR3 sequence: CSARVGTGEGYNEQFF. The DNA of the CDR3 is TGCAGTGCTAGAGTGGGGACAGGGGAGGGGTACAATGAGCAGTTCTTC.

The sample holds a few counts of this clonotype. The rearrangement uses TRBV2 and TRBJ2-1; D is unclear. V was shortened by 0 bases and J by 4 bases, with 7 bases between the two germline ends. This CDR3 has 14 amino acids. Germline assignment: CDR1 SNHLY and CDR2 FYNNEI. This CDR3 reads CASSEALTYNEQFF. DNA for the CDR3: TGTGCCAGCAGTGAAGCGCTGACGTACAATGAGCAGTTCTTC.

In this sample, this clonotype turned up a few times. The CDR3 here is CASSRWVKETQYF. The CDR3 bases are TGTGCCAGCAGTCGCTGGGTTAAAGAGACCCAGTACTTC. The chain joins TRBV6-5 to TRBJ2-5; D gene ambiguous. The V and J ends lost 5 bases and 3 bases respectively, with 10 bases between them. This CDR3 has 13 amino acids. CDR1 is MNHEY, CDR2 SVGAGI, per germline.

This clonotype was seen many times. V gene TRBV2 combines with J gene TRBJ2-3; D could derive from TRBD1 or TRBD2 (5 bases each). This CDR3 region has 16 residues. V lost 6 bases, J lost 5 bases, and 21 bases lay in between. In germline, CDR1 is SNHLY, CDR2 FYNNEI. The DNA of the CDR3 is TGTGCCAGCAGCGGTAACCCCGGGACCTACGAAGATACGCAGTATTTT. This translates into CASSGNPGTYEDTQYF.

Worth noting for this clonotype: A read error may produce the germline difference seen at one junction end. The rearrangement joins TRBV20-1 to TRBJ2-2, with D perhaps TRBD1 (5 bases). The CDR3 is made up of 15 amino acids. Germline V CDR1 and CDR2: DFQATT, SNEGSKA (reference sequence). The CDR3: CSARRGYQNAGELFF. In DNA, the CDR3 is TGCAGTGCTAGAAGGGGCTACCAGAACGCCGGGGAGCTGTTTTTT.

The V and J genes are TRBV9 and TRBJ2-1; 11 bases map to TRBD1. Germline CDR1 is SGDLS and CDR2 is YYNGEE. Losses at the gene ends were 3 bases for V and 4 bases for J; bases not matched to a gene: 9. CDR3 length: 17 residues. CDR3 protein: CASSARTGGDGYNEQFF. CDR3 nucleotide sequence: TGTGCCAGCAGCGCGCGGACAGGGGGCGACGGTTACAATGAGCAGTTCTTC.

This clonotype was counted a single time. The chain uses TRBV24-1 and TRBJ2-1; 11 bases line up with TRBD2. Germline V gives CDR1 KGHDR, CDR2 SFDVKD. This CDR3 contains 16 residues. With 4 bases clipped from V and 7 bases from J, the junction kept 8 bases outside the gene matches. DNA for the CDR3: TGTGCCACCAGTGACCCCCCTCGGACTAGCGGGAATGAGCAGTTCTTC. It encodes CATSDPPRTSGNEQFF.

The rearrangement uses TRBV19 and TRBJ2-4, with 10 bases aligning to TRBD2. With V trimmed by 3 bases and J by 3 bases, 5 bases remained unmatched. The CDR3 loop spans 16 amino acids. Looked up from germline, CDR1 is LNHDA and CDR2 is SQIVND (reference sequence). CDR3 nucleotides: TGTGCCAGTAGTATGGGGCTAGCGGGAGTCAAAAACATTCAGTACTTC. Translated: CASSMGLAGVKNIQYF. The full variable domain, with the rest looked up from reference TRBV19 and TRBJ2-4, is DGGITQSPKYLFRKEGQNVTLSCEQNLNHDAMYWYRQDPGQGLRLIYYSQIVNDFQKGDIAEGYSVSREKKESFPLTVTSAQKNPTAFYLCASSMGLAGVKNIQYFGAGTRLSVL.

This clonotype occurred a few times. The junction differs from germline at one of its ends, possibly a read error. The genes are TRBV29-1 and TRBJ1-2; D uncertain. Germline assignment: CDR1 SQVTM and CDR2 ANQGSEA. The CDR3 extends over 12 amino acids. CDR3 region: CSCAVGNCGYTF. CDR3 sequence (DNA): TGCAGCTGCGCGGTTGGTAACTGTGGCTACACCTTC. Combining the CDR3 with reference TRBV29-1 and TRBJ1-2 gives the whole variable domain SAVISQKPSRDICQRGTSLTIQCQVDSQVTMMFWYRQQPGQSLTLIATANQGSEATYESGFVIDKFPISRPNLTFSTLTVSNMSPEDSSIYLCSCAVGNCGYTFGSGTRLTVV.

The chain recombines TRBV7-9 with TRBJ1-1; maybe TRBD1 (5 bases). The CDR3 has 16 amino acids. Germline CDR1 and CDR2: SEHNR and FQNEAQ (reference sequence). Trimming removed 2 bases at V and 0 bases at J, with 13 bases between. Here the CDR3 DNA reads TGTGCCAGCAGCTTACAGCAGGGACTTATGAACACTGAAGCTTTCTTT. Its translation is CASSLQQGLMNTEAFF.

This rearrangement joins TRBV27 to TRBJ2-2; D possibly uses TRBD1 or TRBD2 (5 bases each). CDR3 length: 15 residues. Trimming shortened V by 7 bases and J by 3 bases, and 15 bases separated the two germline ends. Germline lookup yields CDR1 MNHEY and CDR2 SMNVEV (reference sequence). CDR3 sequence: CASKIRDLYTGELFF. The CDR3 DNA is TGTGCCAGCAAGATACGGGACCTATACACCGGGGAGCTGTTTTTT.

Only a few counts were recorded for this clonotype. This chain connects TRBV20-1 to TRBJ2-3; a weak D match, TRBD2 (5 bases). The CDR3 has 13 amino acids. With 3 bases removed from V and 4 bases from J, the gap between germline ends came to 11 bases. Germline CDR1 is DFQATT and CDR2 is SNEGSKA (reference sequence). This CDR3 is CSASGRRPDTQYF. The DNA for the CDR3 is TGCAGTGCTAGCGGCAGGAGGCCAGATACGCAGTATTTT.